This T cell receptor (beta chain) was obtained from a study of blood T cell repertoires in COVID-19. Study background: Whether acute or convalescent, the COVID-19 samples came from the United States, Italy and Spain. T cells, B-cell-depleted T cells, or PBMCs supplied cDNA or gDNA.

Method: immunoSEQ multiplex PCR; TCRdb's copy keeps in-frame clones and lacks some. This table has 210,000 or so clones, approximately 90% appearing once. Sequenced sample: peripheral blood. The TCR was taken from a woman between 40 and 50 years old with acute or convalescent COVID-19.

CDR3 sequence reads: CASALGPIDEQFF. CDR3 nucleotides: TGTGCTAGTGCGCTGGGGCCCATAGATGAGCAGTTCTTC. The rearrangement joins TRBV12-5 to TRBJ2-1; TRBD1 is a possible D gene (5 bases). The germline gives CDR1 LGHNT, CDR2 FRNRAP. V lost 7 bases and J lost 8, with 15 bases in between. The CDR3 spans 13 residues. The full variable domain, in which reference TRBV12-5 and TRBJ2-1 provide the parts outside the CDR3, is DARVTQTPRHKVTEMGQEVTMRCQPILGHNTVFWYRQTMMQGLELLAYFRNRAPLDDSGMPKDRFSAEMPDATLATLKIQPSEPRDSAVYFCASALGPIDEQFFGPGTRLTVL.